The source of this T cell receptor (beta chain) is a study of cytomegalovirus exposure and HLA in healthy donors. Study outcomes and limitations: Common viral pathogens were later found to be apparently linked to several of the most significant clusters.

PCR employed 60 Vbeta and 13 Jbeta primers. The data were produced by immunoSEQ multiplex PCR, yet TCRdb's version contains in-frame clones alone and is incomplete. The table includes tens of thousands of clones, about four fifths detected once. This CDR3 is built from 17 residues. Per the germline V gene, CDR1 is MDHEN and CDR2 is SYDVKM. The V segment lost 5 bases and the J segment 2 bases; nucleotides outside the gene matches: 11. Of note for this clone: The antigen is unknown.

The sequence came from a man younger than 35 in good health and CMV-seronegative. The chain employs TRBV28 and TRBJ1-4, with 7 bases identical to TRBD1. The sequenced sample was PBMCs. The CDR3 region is CASSLRDRDGTNEKLFF. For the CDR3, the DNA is TGTGCCAGCAGTCTGAGAGACAGGGATGGGACTAATGAAAAACTGTTTTTT.